These 5 T cell receptor beta chains were all obtained from the same sample, sequenced in a study of Graves' ophthalmopathy and Graves' hyperthyroidism. TCR beta CDR3 regions were amplified from RNA transcripts. An initial RT-PCR round employing HTBI primers preceded a second-round multiplex PCR. TCRdb fed the multiplex PCR reads into MiXCR, producing one record per CDR3 protein. The sample has over a million distinct CDR3 sequences; around a third are singletons. Material: peripheral blood or thyroid tissue (not recorded which). These receptors were obtained from an adult man with Graves' hyperthyroidism.

This clonotype was counted a few times. The junction differs from germline at one of its ends, possibly a read error. The gene calls are TRBV10-3 and TRBJ1-1, with D unclear. CDR3 length: 16 residues. CDR1 is ENHRY, CDR2 SYGVKD, per germline. CDR3 protein: CASSYLLSGFGTEAFF. CDR3 DNA: TGTGCCAGCAGTTACCTATTATCGGGGTTCGGCACTGAAGCTTTCTTT.

This clonotype has more than one count but fewer than ten. The chain combines TRBV19 with TRBJ1-4, with D possibly TRBD1 on 5 matching bases. With 10 bases removed from V and 4 bases from J, the gap between germline ends came to 13 bases. CDR3 length: 13 residues. From germline, CDR1 is LNHDA and CDR2 SQIVND (reference sequence). This chain's CDR3 is CATHRDVNEKLFF. In DNA form, the CDR3 reads TGTGCCACCCACCGGGACGTTAATGAAAAACTGTTTTTT.

This chain uses TRBV20-1 with TRBJ1-1, with D possibly being TRBD1 (5 bases). This CDR3 has 10 amino acids. Germline loops: CDR1 DFQATT, CDR2 SNEGSKA (reference sequence). Trimming cost V 6 bases and J 10 bases, with 12 bases left between them. The CDR3 region is CSAPPGPAFF. The CDR3 region has the DNA TGCAGTGCCCCACCGGGACCAGCTTTCTTT.

This clonotype was counted at least ten times. V usage is TRBV7-2 and J usage is TRBJ1-1; TRBD1 is a possible D gene (5 bases). Trimming pared 5 bases from V and 1 base from J, leaving 11 bases between. Germline V gene sequence: CDR1 SGHTA, CDR2 FQGNSA. The CDR3 has 14 amino acids. The CDR3 protein is CASSRSDRNTEAFF. For the CDR3, the DNA is TGTGCCAGCAGCCGTTCAGACAGGAACACTGAAGCTTTCTTT.

This clonotype appeared many times. The chain joins TRBV6-2 or TRBV6-3 to TRBJ1-6; D unclear. Germline CDR1 is MNHEY and CDR2 is SVGEGT. Trimming shortened V by 8 bases and J by 10 bases, and 3 bases separated the two germline ends. The CDR3 sequence is 9 residues long. CDR3 region: CASDSPLHF. As DNA, the CDR3 is TGTGCCAGCGACTCACCCCTCCACTTT.